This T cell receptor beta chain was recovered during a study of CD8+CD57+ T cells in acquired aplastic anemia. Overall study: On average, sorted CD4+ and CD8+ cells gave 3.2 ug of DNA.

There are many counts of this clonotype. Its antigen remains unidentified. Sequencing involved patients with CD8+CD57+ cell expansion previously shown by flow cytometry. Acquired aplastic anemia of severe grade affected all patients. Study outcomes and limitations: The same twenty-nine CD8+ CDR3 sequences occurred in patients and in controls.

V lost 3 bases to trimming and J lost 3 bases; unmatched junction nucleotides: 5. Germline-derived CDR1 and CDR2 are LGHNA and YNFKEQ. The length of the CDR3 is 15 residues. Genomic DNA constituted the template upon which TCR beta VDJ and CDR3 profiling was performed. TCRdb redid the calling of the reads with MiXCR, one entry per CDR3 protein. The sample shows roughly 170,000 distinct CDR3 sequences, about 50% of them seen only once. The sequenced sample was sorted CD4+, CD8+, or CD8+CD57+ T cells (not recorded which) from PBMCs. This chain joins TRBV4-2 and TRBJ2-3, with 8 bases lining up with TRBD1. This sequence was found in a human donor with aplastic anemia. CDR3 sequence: CASSHRGRTTDTQYF. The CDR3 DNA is TGTGCCAGCAGCCACAGGGGGCGAACGACAGATACGCAGTATTTT.